The clone carrying this T cell receptor (beta chain) was seen a few times. Its cognate antigen is unknown. This sample is part of a study of tumor-infiltrating lymphocytes in localized non-small cell lung cancer. Study findings and constraints: TCR sequencing covered a subset of patients with enough tissue.

Here immunoSEQ multiplex PCR was the method, and the copy in TCRdb shows in-frame clones only, minus some. In the table there are roughly 13,000 clones, less than 75% of which are singletons. The CDR3 sequence is 14 residues long. With 6 bases clipped from V and 5 bases from J, the junction kept 6 bases outside the gene matches. Germline V gives CDR1 SGHTA, CDR2 FQGNSA. The sample comprised uninvolved lung tissue not adjacent to the tumor. This chain links TRBV7-2 with TRBJ2-5, with 10 nucleotides matching TRBD2. This sequence was found in a human donor with non-small cell lung cancer. The CDR3 reads CASRLAGAVETQYF. CDR3 sequence (DNA): TGTGCCAGCAGGCTAGCGGGAGCCGTTGAGACCCAGTACTTC.